This T cell receptor beta chain originates from a study of shared clonotypes between healthy human individuals. Study findings and constraints: Shared clonotypes across all four donors exceeded non-shared ones in generation probability.

At deep level, the assay was performed. The material for each subset, its genomic DNA, was split evenly across several immunoSEQ plates. Repertoires were generated with immunoSEQ multiplex PCR, while TCRdb's copy carries only in-frame clones and drops some. Among about 2.4 million clones listed, approximately 94% were seen once. This CDR3 is 15 amino acids long. Losses at the gene ends were 7 bases for V and 9 bases for J; bases not matched to a gene: 9. CDR1 is MNHEY and CDR2 is SVGAGI in the germline V gene. This clone has a handful of counts. Its antigen is still unknown. This TCR came from a man aged 18 to 29 in good health. Sequencing was performed on naive CD4+ T cells sorted from blood. Subset described: CD45RA+ positively selected. This chain connects TRBV6-5 to TRBJ1-6, with TRBD1 identical over 10 bases. CDR3 in amino acids: CASTLGTGEGSPLHF. The CDR3 bases are TGTGCCAGCACCCTCGGGACAGGGGAGGGTTCACCCCTCCACTTT.